The 5 T cell receptor beta chains presented below share a single source sample, sequenced in a study of blood T cell repertoires in COVID-19. The data were produced by immunoSEQ multiplex PCR, yet TCRdb's version contains in-frame clones alone and is incomplete. The table records 200,000 to 250,000 clones, 70% to 85% of them present only once. The sample taken for sequencing was PBMCs or T cells enriched from blood (not recorded which). These receptors were obtained from a man aged 55 to 70 who had recovered from COVID-19.

The rearrangement links TRBV4-3 to TRBJ2-3, with D possibly TRBD1 on 6 matching bases. V lost 0 bases to trimming and J lost 4 bases, with 11 bases between them. CDR1 is LGHNA, CDR2 YSLEER, per germline. This CDR3 spans 15 amino acids. CDR3 sequence reads: CASSQDWAGADTQYF. CDR3 DNA: TGCGCCAGCAGCCAAGATTGGGCAGGGGCAGATACGCAGTATTTT.

The rearrangement uses TRBV2 and TRBJ2-1; perhaps TRBD2 as D (7 bases). The CDR3 has 14 residues. Germline V gene data show CDR1 as SNHLY and CDR2 as FYNNEI. Trimming removed 7 bases from V and 7 bases from J, with 17 bases in between. The CDR3 protein is CASNRWGGQNEQFF. The CDR3 DNA is TGTGCCAGCAACCGATGGGGGGGCCAGAATGAGCAGTTCTTC.

The rearrangement joins TRBV7-3 to TRBJ2-1, with D perhaps matching TRBD2 (5 bases). The length of the CDR3 is 15 residues. The germline V gene encodes CDR1 SGHTA and CDR2 FQGTGA. V lost 0 bases, J lost 4 bases, and 10 bases lay in between. CDR3 nucleotide sequence: TGTGCCAGCAGCTTAACGGCGGGTACATACAATGAGCAGTTCTTC. Amino acid sequence: CASSLTAGTYNEQFF.

This CDR3 is CASSFSKYNEQFF. CDR3 sequence (DNA): TGTGCCAGCAGTTTTTCAAAATACAATGAGCAGTTCTTC. J is TRBJ2-1 and V is TRBV27; D not resolved. This CDR3 is 13 amino acids long. The V end lost 3 bases, the J end lost 4 bases, and 7 bases lay between the germline ends. Germline CDR1 MNHEY, CDR2 SMNVEV (reference sequence).

The V and J genes are TRBV6-1 and TRBJ1-2; TRBD1 might be the D (5 bases). The germline V gene encodes CDR1 MNHNS and CDR2 SASEGT. The CDR3 extends over 15 amino acids. The ends were cut back, 3 bases at V and 2 bases at J, with 13 bases in the middle. The CDR3 DNA sequence: TGTGCCAGCAGTGACCCTGGGGGAGGCAACTATGGCTACACCTTC. Encoded protein: CASSDPGGGNYGYTF.